A selection of T cell receptor beta chains follows, all from one sample in a study of T-cell memory formation after mild COVID-19. TCRdb re-analysed the 5' RACE reads in MiXCR, keeping a single row per CDR3 protein. The sample includes roughly 240,000 distinct CDR3 sequences, 15% to 20% seen only once; the top ten take roughly 23%. Sequenced material: PBMCs or a T cell subset sorted from them (not recorded which). These receptors were collected from a man younger than 35 who had mild COVID-19 (a few samples of this study predate the infection). Cell type and time point are not known. Each CDR3 is given with its conserved first and last residue. A D gene is named only where the DNA matches it firmly. Clone size is given for some rows only: seen once, a few or many times, or a class if the clone is expanded.

d_gene,v_gene,abundance,j_gene,CDR3nt,CDR3aa
.,TRBV4-1,.,TRBJ1-1,TGCGCCAGCAGCCAAGGGGGCTCTGAAGCTTTCTTT,CASSQGGSEAFF
.,TRBV6-5,.,TRBJ2-5,TGTGCCAGCAGTACTACGGGGGGCCCTGAGACCCAGTACTTC,CASSTTGGPETQYF
TRBD1,TRBV5-1,.,TRBJ2-3,TGCGCCAGCAGCCAGGACAGGGCGCGGACAGATACGCAGTATTTT,CASSQDRARTDTQYF
TRBD1,TRBV3-1,.,TRBJ2-2,TGTGCCAGCAGCCCTCGGGACAGCAGATTGAGCACCGGGGAGCTGTTTTTT,CASSPRDSRLSTGELFF
.,TRBV29-1,.,TRBJ1-5,TGCAGCGTGAGCACAGATACGGATCAGCCCCAGCATTTT,CSVSTDTDQPQHF
TRBD1,TRBV6-5,.,TRBJ2-1,TGTGCCAGCGGAATCGACAGGGCTGTCAACGAGCAGTTCTTC,CASGIDRAVNEQFF
TRBD1,TRBV5-1,.,TRBJ2-2,TGCGCCAGCAGCGGGGGACAGGGCTCAGGCGGGGAGCTGTTTTTT,CASSGGQGSGGELFF
.,TRBV18,.,TRBJ2-3,TGTGCCAGCTCACCCCCGGGACAATCGTCAGGGGATACGCAGTATTTT,CASSPPGQSSGDTQYF
.,TRBV7-9,.,TRBJ2-2,TGTGCCAGCAGCATTCGCGGTCATAGCACCGGGGAGCTGTTTTTT,CASSIRGHSTGELFF
.,TRBV21-1,few,TRBJ2-1,TGTGCCAGCAGCACCGGGACAGGGCAACACGGGCACGTAGGTGAGCAGTTCTTC,CASSTGTGQHGHVGEQFF
TRBD1,TRBV9,few,TRBJ1-6,TGTGCCAGCAGCCCCCGGGACAGCGCGAGCTCCTATAATTCACCCCTCCACTTT,CASSPRDSASSYNSPLHF
TRBD2,TRBV20-1,few,TRBJ2-3,TGCAGTGCTAGCGGGGGGGCCGTTTCAGATACGCAGTATTTT,CSASGGAVSDTQYF
TRBD2,TRBV4-2,.,TRBJ2-1,TGTGCCAGCAGCCAGACGGCCCCCGGACTAGCGTACAATGAGCAGTTCTTC,CASSQTAPGLAYNEQFF
.,TRBV7-9,.,TRBJ2-5,TGTGCCAGCAGCTTTCCGCAGACCCAAGAGACCCAGTACTTC,CASSFPQTQETQYF
TRBD1,TRBV29-1,few,TRBJ2-5,TGCAGCGTCCAAACCTCGGGACAGTTAAAAGAGACCCAGTACTTC,CSVQTSGQLKETQYF
.,TRBV10-1,many,TRBJ2-1,TGCGCCAGCAGTGAGTCCGGAAGGGTTGTCGATGAGCAGTTCTTC,CASSESGRVVDEQFF
.,TRBV7-2,few,TRBJ1-5,TGTGCCAGCAGCTCTCAGGGAGATAGCAATCAGCCCCAGCATTTT,CASSSQGDSNQPQHF
TRBD1,TRBV10-3,few,TRBJ2-3,TGTGCCATCAGTGAGTCTGGACAGGGGAACACAGATACGCAGTATTTT,CAISESGQGNTDTQYF
.,TRBV29-1,.,TRBJ2-6,TGCAGCGTTGATGGCAGGGACCGCAGCTCTGGGGCCAACGTCCTGACTTTC,CSVDGRDRSSGANVLTF
TRBD1,TRBV7-2,.,TRBJ1-4,TGTGCCAGCAGCTTCCGACAGGGGGGTGAAAAACTGTTTTTT,CASSFRQGGEKLFF
TRBD2,TRBV29-1,few,TRBJ2-3,TGCAGCGTCAACCCCCGACTAGCGGGGAGGACAGATACGCAGTATTTT,CSVNPRLAGRTDTQYF
.,TRBV5-5,.,TRBJ1-2,TGTGCCAGCAGCACCCAACCGACCCCGGGTGGCTACACCTTC,CASSTQPTPGGYTF
TRBD1,TRBV7-2,few,TRBJ1-5,TGTGCCAGCAGCCCTGAGGGGACAGTTAATCAGCCCCAGCATTTT,CASSPEGTVNQPQHF
.,TRBV7-2,.,TRBJ1-1,TGTGCCAGCAGCTGGGGCGCAGGGCGTTCGAACACTGAAGCTTTCTTT,CASSWGAGRSNTEAFF
.,TRBV7-3,few,TRBJ1-1,TGTGCCAGCAGCTCAGGGGTGAGCACTGAAGCTTTCTTT,CASSSGVSTEAFF
.,TRBV7-3,many,TRBJ2-7,TGTGCCAGCAGCTTATTAGCAGGGGCCTACGAGCAGTACTTC,CASSLLAGAYEQYF
.,TRBV9,few,TRBJ2-2,TGTGCCAGCAGCGTAGGAATCTGGACAAACACCGGGGAGCTGTTTTTT,CASSVGIWTNTGELFF
.,TRBV7-9,.,TRBJ1-2,TGTGCCAGCAGCCTTCCGACCTTCCCCTTGCTCTTGGGCTACACCTTC,CASSLPTFPLLLGYTF
TRBD2,TRBV12-3/TRBV12-4,.,TRBJ2-1,TGTGCCAGCAGCGAACACGGACTAGCGGGGGGTGGTGAGCAGTTCTTC,CASSEHGLAGGGEQFF
.,TRBV6-5,.,TRBJ2-1,TGTGCCAGCAGCCAGAGACCGGGACACTTCTACAATGAGCAGTTCTTC,CASSQRPGHFYNEQFF
TRBD1,TRBV5-1,.,TRBJ1-6,TGCGCCAGCAAGCAAGATGGGACAGGGGGCTTTTCACCCCTCCACTTT,CASKQDGTGGFSPLHF
TRBD1,TRBV19,few,TRBJ2-3,TGTGCCAGTAACCCGGGACAGGGGACAGATACGCAGTATTTT,CASNPGQGTDTQYF
.,TRBV7-8,few,TRBJ2-3,TGTGCCAGCAGCTTAGGGGCCGGCGGTTCAGATACGCAGTATTTT,CASSLGAGGSDTQYF
.,TRBV21-1,.,TRBJ2-7,TGTGCCAGCAGCGCGACTCGGGACACCTACGAGCAGTACTTC,CASSATRDTYEQYF
.,TRBV5-1,.,TRBJ1-2,TGCGCCAGCAGCTTGGGACGCCCTTTAGGGACTAACTATGGCTACACCTTC,CASSLGRPLGTNYGYTF
.,TRBV7-9,many,TRBJ1-1,TGTGCCAGCAGCTTAAACAGGGTAGAAGCTTTCTTT,CASSLNRVEAFF
TRBD1,TRBV5-4,.,TRBJ2-5,TGTGCCAGTAGCCCCCGACAGGGAAGGTCTGGCGAGACCCAGTACTTC,CASSPRQGRSGETQYF
TRBD2,TRBV4-1,.,TRBJ2-3,TGCGCCAGCAGCCAAGAGTTTACTAGCGGGGGTACAGATACGCAGTATTTT,CASSQEFTSGGTDTQYF
.,TRBV2,few,TRBJ2-2,TGTGCCATTGAAATATCGGGACAGAACACCGGGGAGCTGTTTTTT,CAIEISGQNTGELFF
TRBD2,TRBV10-3,few,TRBJ2-3,TGTGCCATCAGTGGGAGTGGGGGGGGAACAGATACGCAGTATTTT,CAISGSGGGTDTQYF
TRBD1,TRBV6-2/TRBV6-3,.,TRBJ1-5,TGTGCCAGCAGCCCCCCGGGACAGGGAAATCAGCCCCAGCATTTT,CASSPPGQGNQPQHF
.,TRBV29-1,.,TRBJ1-2,TGCAGCGTTGACACGGCGCGGGGTGACTATGGCTACACCTTC,CSVDTARGDYGYTF
TRBD2,TRBV6-6,few,TRBJ2-2,TGTGCCAGCGGCCAAGGGCTAGCGGGTAACACCGGGGAGCTGTTTTTT,CASGQGLAGNTGELFF
TRBD1,TRBV15,many,TRBJ2-3,TGTGCCACCAGCAGAGGGACAGGGCGGATTGCAGATACGCAGTATTTT,CATSRGTGRIADTQYF